The sample holds many counts of the clone carrying this T cell receptor (beta chain). The antigen is undetermined. The cDNA had a unique molecular identifier and a template-switch universal primer site. Via MiXCR, TCRdb re-called the 5' RACE reads, giving one row per CDR3 protein. Counted here are roughly 290,000 distinct CDR3 sequences, about 8% occurring once; the ten biggest clones make up 2.1%. This specimen belongs to a study of identical twins. Study observations and caveats: Possibly, invariant MAIT and iNKT cells partly confounded zero-insertion analyses. Weaker excess sharing between twins was seen in beta out-of-frame sequences.

The V end was cut by 2 bases, the J end by 12 bases, with 14 bases between. The CDR3 extends over 13 amino acids. CDR1 is SGHVS, CDR2 FNYEAQ, per germline. This sample was also put to use in a study of yellow fever vaccine responses in identical twins. Per that paper: The T cell response to vaccination in identical twins was reportedly partly convergent and partly personalized.

The clonotype originates from a woman between 18 and 30 years old in good health. The specimen was memory (CD45RO+) T cells sorted from blood. This chain joins TRBV7-6 and TRBJ2-1; D possibly corresponds to TRBD1 (6 bases). The CDR3 sequence is CASSLQTGLGQFF. The CDR3 region has the DNA TGTGCCAGCAGCTTACAAACAGGGCTGGGGCAGTTCTTC.